This T cell receptor beta chain was documented in a study of B cell selection in AIRE deficiency. As to this clone: Its antigen is still unknown.

The study's findings and limits: Healthy Tconv contained about 35% of shared healthy Treg sequences; only TCRbeta sequenced. CDR3s were shorter in shared Treg sequences, reflecting few non-templated nucleotide insertions.

Conventional CD4 T cells were sorted as CD4+CD127+ cells. The V gene's germline CDR1 is SGHTA and CDR2 FQGNSA. Trimming removed 0 bases from V and 2 bases from J, with 14 bases in between. The CDR3 spans 16 residues. Authors' data handling: Pooled conventional T cells gave approximately 1.2x10^5 patient and around 1.3x10^5 donor TCRbeta sequences. The data were produced by immunoSEQ multiplex PCR, yet TCRdb's version contains in-frame clones alone and is incomplete. V, J and clone size were drawn from that table, and D and trimming were deduced from the DNA. In the table there are 20,000 to 25,000 clones, approximately 97% of which are singletons.

The receptor comes from a human donor with AIRE deficiency. Sequenced: conventional CD4+ T cells sorted from PBMCs. The V gene is TRBV7-2, the J gene TRBJ2-7, with a tentative D call TRBD2 (6 bases). The CDR3 is CASSLARRGRTYEQYF. DNA of the CDR3: TGTGCCAGCAGCTTAGCTAGGCGGGGTAGAACCTACGAGCAGTACTTC.